This TCR beta chain was profiled in a study of human T cells and chemical hapten exposure. This clonotype appeared a few times. Regarding time point: patch test 2, 6 weeks after DPC sensitization. This sample's treatment: therapeutic diphenylcyclopropenone sensitization with weekly scalp DPC. Looked up from germline, CDR1 is SGHTA and CDR2 is FQGNSA. The germline V and J ends were trimmed by 5 bases and 5 bases, with 9 bases remaining between them. The length of the CDR3 is 13 residues. TCRdb itself ran the RACE reads through MiXCR, one entry per CDR3 protein. The table has approximately 120,000 distinct CDR3 sequences, 9.2% seen once; the top ten hold approximately 3%.

The specimen comprised whole blood, sampled in connection with sensitization to the hapten diphenylcyclopropenone (DPC). The TCR sequence derives from a woman in her thirties or forties with alopecia areata. Some clones in this sample may be carry-over from other donors' samples. The chain uses TRBV7-2 and TRBJ1-4; a possible D gene is TRBD1 (5 bases). CDR3 nucleotide sequence: TGTGCCAGCAGCCGAGGGGTGAATGAAAAACTGTTTTTT. Translation: CASSRGVNEKLFF. The whole variable domain, remainder taken from reference TRBV7-2 and TRBJ1-4, is GAGVSQSPSNKVTEKGKDVELRCDPISGHTALYWYRQSLGQGLEFLIYFQGNSAPDKSGLPSDRFSAERTGGSVSTLTIQRTQQEDSAVYLCASSRGVNEKLFFGSGTQLSVL.